A selection of T cell receptor beta chains follows, all from one sample in a study of shared clonotypes between healthy human individuals. Here immunoSEQ multiplex PCR was the method, and the copy in TCRdb shows in-frame clones only, minus some. The sample contains approximately 2,300,000 clones, 92% of which appear only once. Sequenced material: naive CD4+ T cells from PBMCs. These receptors all come from a man aged 18 to 30 in good health. Some clones in this sample may be carry-over from other donors' samples. CDR3s include the opening cysteine and the closing phenylalanine or tryptophan. The order of the fields is V gene, D gene, J gene, clone size, CDR3 DNA, CDR3 protein. The D gene is left open where the match is weak. Rows give clone size only sometimes, using once, few, many, or a class for an expanded clone.

V: TRBV18
D: .
J: TRBJ1-4
size: .
DNA: TGTGCCAGCTCACCACAGGGGAAAAGTGAAAAACTGTTTTTT
CDR3: CASSPQGKSEKLFF

V: TRBV11-2
D: TRBD2
J: TRBJ2-7
size: once
DNA: TGTGCCAGCACCTTCAGACTAGCGGGGGTTTCCGAGCAGTACTTC
CDR3: CASTFRLAGVSEQYF

V: TRBV20-1
D: .
J: TRBJ1-4
size: once
DNA: TGCAGTGCCGGGGTGGAAAAACTGTTTTTT
CDR3: CSAGVEKLFF

V: TRBV9
D: .
J: TRBJ2-1
size: .
DNA: TGTGCCAGCAGCGTAAAGCTGTGGGGCTACAATGAGCAGTTCTTC
CDR3: CASSVKLWGYNEQFF

V: TRBV19
D: TRBD1
J: TRBJ1-2
size: .
DNA: TGTGCCAGGGGCAGGGGGCGTTCCTATGGCTACACCTTC
CDR3: CARGRGRSYGYTF

V: TRBV5-1
D: .
J: TRBJ1-2
size: .
DNA: TGCGCCAGCAGCTTGGGGTCGGGTTCGGGGCTGGATGGCTACACCTTC
CDR3: CASSLGSGSGLDGYTF

V: TRBV29-1
D: TRBD1
J: TRBJ2-7
size: .
DNA: TGCAGCGTTCAGAGGACAGGGCCGGGCGAGCAGTACTTC
CDR3: CSVQRTGPGEQYF

V: TRBV4-1
D: TRBD2
J: TRBJ2-7
size: .
DNA: TGCGCCAGCAGCCACGGTACTGCGGGAGTTGACTACGAGCAGTACTTC
CDR3: CASSHGTAGVDYEQYF

V: TRBV5-1
D: TRBD2
J: TRBJ2-1
size: .
DNA: TGCGCCAGCAGCTTGGGGCTAGCGGGCGCCTACAATGAGCAGTTCTTC
CDR3: CASSLGLAGAYNEQFF

V: TRBV30
D: TRBD1
J: TRBJ2-7
size: .
DNA: TGTGCCTGGAGGTCTAGACAGGGCGAGCAGTACTTC
CDR3: CAWRSRQGEQYF

V: TRBV19
D: .
J: TRBJ1-1
size: .
DNA: TGTGCCATATCTAAGATTGAAGCTTTCTTT
CDR3: CAISKIEAFF

V: TRBV6-5
D: .
J: TRBJ2-7
size: .
DNA: TGTGCCAGCAGTTACTCGCACACCTCCTACGAGCAGTACTTC
CDR3: CASSYSHTSYEQYF

V: TRBV7-2
D: TRBD1
J: TRBJ1-2
size: .
DNA: TGTGCCAGCAGGGCAGACAGGGGAGGCGGCTACACCTTC
CDR3: CASRADRGGGYTF

V: TRBV2
D: .
J: TRBJ1-1
size: .
DNA: TGTGCCAGCAGAAAGGACGGGAACACTGAAGCTTTCTTT
CDR3: CASRKDGNTEAFF

V: TRBV5-1
D: TRBD2
J: TRBJ2-7
size: .
DNA: TGCGCCAGCAGCTTCTGGACTAGCGTTCCTTCCTACGAGCAGTACTTC
CDR3: CASSFWTSVPSYEQYF

V: TRBV5-1
D: .
J: TRBJ2-7
size: .
DNA: TGCGCCAGCAGCCCGAGGTCGGGGGCTGAGCAGTACTTC
CDR3: CASSPRSGAEQYF

V: TRBV19
D: .
J: TRBJ1-1
size: few
DNA: TGTGCCAGTAGCGGCAGGGTTCTTGGCACTGAAGCTTTCTTT
CDR3: CASSGRVLGTEAFF

V: TRBV5-4
D: .
J: TRBJ1-2
size: .
DNA: TGTGCCAGCAGCTTGGGTGGGAATACTAACTATGGCTACACCTTC
CDR3: CASSLGGNTNYGYTF

V: TRBV5-1
D: TRBD2
J: TRBJ2-7
size: .
DNA: TGCGCCAGCAAAGCACCCGGGACTAGCGGGTACGAGCAGTACTTC
CDR3: CASKAPGTSGYEQYF

V: TRBV5-1
D: .
J: TRBJ2-3
size: .
DNA: TGCGCCAGCAGCCCGGGGGCTCGCGGAGATACGCAGTATTTT
CDR3: CASSPGARGDTQYF

V: TRBV7-8
D: TRBD2
J: TRBJ2-5
size: .
DNA: TGTGCCAGCAAAGTAGCGGGAGGTCAAGAGACCCAGTACTTC
CDR3: CASKVAGGQETQYF

V: TRBV5-1
D: TRBD1
J: TRBJ2-3
size: .
DNA: TGCGCCAGCAGCCCATTGACAGGGGGAACAGATACGCAGTATTTT
CDR3: CASSPLTGGTDTQYF

V: TRBV18
D: .
J: TRBJ2-7
size: .
DNA: TGTGCCAGCTCACCGTGGGCCCGATCCTACGAGCAGTACTTC
CDR3: CASSPWARSYEQYF

V: TRBV6-5
D: .
J: TRBJ2-6
size: .
DNA: TGTGCCAGCACCTTAGACTCTGGGGCCAACGTCCTGACTTTC
CDR3: CASTLDSGANVLTF

V: TRBV7-2
D: TRBD1
J: TRBJ2-1
size: .
DNA: TGTGCCAGCAGCCCGACTTCCGGGACAGTTTTTGGTGAGCAGTTCTTC
CDR3: CASSPTSGTVFGEQFF

V: TRBV5-6
D: TRBD1
J: TRBJ1-2
size: .
DNA: TGTGCCAGCAGCTTGAATCTCGGGACAGTCTATGGCTACACCTTC
CDR3: CASSLNLGTVYGYTF

V: TRBV6-1
D: TRBD1
J: TRBJ2-3
size: .
DNA: TGTGCCAGCAGTGAAAGAGGGGGCGACGATACGCAGTATTTT
CDR3: CASSERGGDDTQYF

V: TRBV15
D: .
J: TRBJ2-1
size: .
DNA: TGTGCCACCAGCAGAGAACCAGGGGCTACCTACAATGAGCAGTTCTTC
CDR3: CATSREPGATYNEQFF

V: TRBV6-5
D: .
J: TRBJ2-5
size: .
DNA: TGTGCCAGCAGTTACGCTCAAGAGACCCAGTACTTC
CDR3: CASSYAQETQYF

V: TRBV6-5
D: TRBD2
J: TRBJ2-7
size: .
DNA: TGTGCCAGCAGTCGAGAACTAGCGGGAGTATCCGAGCAGTACTTC
CDR3: CASSRELAGVSEQYF

V: TRBV30
D: .
J: TRBJ2-2
size: .
DNA: TGTGCCTGGAATCACCCCTACTCACTCTTAGTCCCCGGGGAGCTGTTTTTT
CDR3: CAWNHPYSLLVPGELFF

V: TRBV28
D: .
J: TRBJ1-1
size: few
DNA: TGTGCCAGCAAAAAGGGGAACACTGAAGCTTTCTTT
CDR3: CASKKGNTEAFF

V: TRBV9
D: .
J: TRBJ1-3
size: .
DNA: TGTGCCAGCAGCGCGAGACGGGACTCTGGAAACACCATATATTTT
CDR3: CASSARRDSGNTIYF

V: TRBV7-9
D: TRBD1
J: TRBJ1-1
size: .
DNA: TGTGCCAGCAGCTCATCAGGGGGAGGCACTGAAGCTTTCTTT
CDR3: CASSSSGGGTEAFF

V: TRBV6-1
D: .
J: TRBJ1-2
size: .
DNA: TGTGCCAGCAGTGAACTAGGGGAGTCTCTGGGCTACACCTTC
CDR3: CASSELGESLGYTF

V: TRBV19
D: TRBD1
J: TRBJ2-7
size: .
DNA: TGTGCCAGTAGTACCCAAAGGACAGGGAACCCCTACGAGCAGTACTTC
CDR3: CASSTQRTGNPYEQYF

V: TRBV6-6
D: .
J: TRBJ1-5
size: .
DNA: TGTGCCAGCGCATTTCAGGGAGGTGGTCAGCCCCAGCATTTT
CDR3: CASAFQGGGQPQHF

V: TRBV6-5
D: .
J: TRBJ2-3
size: .
DNA: TGTGCCAGCAGTTACCCCGGGACAGATACGCAGTATTTT
CDR3: CASSYPGTDTQYF

V: TRBV28
D: .
J: TRBJ2-3
size: .
DNA: TGTGCCAGCAGTCGCCGACTAGTCACAGATACGCAGTATTTT
CDR3: CASSRRLVTDTQYF

V: TRBV5-6
D: .
J: TRBJ2-7
size: .
DNA: TGTGCCAGCAGCTTGGGACTCAACACCTACGAGCAGTACTTC
CDR3: CASSLGLNTYEQYF

V: TRBV7-3
D: TRBD2
J: TRBJ2-7
size: .
DNA: TGTGCCAGCAGCTTAAGCGGGAGGGCCTACGAGCAGTACTTC
CDR3: CASSLSGRAYEQYF

V: TRBV7-3
D: TRBD2
J: TRBJ2-1
size: .
DNA: TGTGCCAGCAGCTTAATTAGCGGGAATTATGCTGAGCAGTTCTTC
CDR3: CASSLISGNYAEQFF

V: TRBV5-1
D: TRBD1
J: TRBJ2-1
size: .
DNA: TGCGCCAGCTCGAGGGGGCTAGCAGTCAACAATGAGCAGTTCTTC
CDR3: CASSRGLAVNNEQFF

V: TRBV28
D: TRBD1
J: TRBJ2-7
size: .
DNA: TGTGCCAGCAGTTTTCTCCGGGACAGGGGCTACGAGCAGTACTTC
CDR3: CASSFLRDRGYEQYF

V: TRBV19
D: .
J: TRBJ1-1
size: .
DNA: TGTGCCAGTAGTATGGCAGAAATTACTGAAGCTTTCTTT
CDR3: CASSMAEITEAFF

V: TRBV6-5
D: TRBD2
J: TRBJ2-1
size: .
DNA: TGTGCCAGCAGTTACTCGAGTCCTAGCGGGAGGAATGAGCAGTTCTTC
CDR3: CASSYSSPSGRNEQFF

V: TRBV28
D: .
J: TRBJ2-5
size: .
DNA: TGTGCCAGCAGCGAACCTAGGGGACGAAGGACCCAGTACTTC
CDR3: CASSEPRGRRTQYF

V: TRBV10-3
D: TRBD1
J: TRBJ1-1
size: .
DNA: TGTGCCATCAGTGAGCCCGGACAGGGGGCCATGAACACTGAAGCTTTCTTT
CDR3: CAISEPGQGAMNTEAFF